Given below is one TCR beta chain in context. Its antigen is unidentified. Other DNA sequences in the sample encode the same CDR3. The study drew all its donors from Caucasian adults living in Nashville, Tennessee. Sequencing used immunoSEQ multiplex PCR; TCRdb keeps in-frame clones, though not all of them. The repertoire includes a few million clones, under 97% of them detected once, and roughly 0.13% sits in the top ten. The sample belongs to a study of shared clonotypes between healthy human individuals. Study summary: Samples came from a couple of female and a few male donors aged 18 to 49. The study's findings and limits: All-four-donor shared clonotypes had higher generation probabilities than non-shared clonotypes did. Richness estimates generally favored naive over memory subsets.

The sequencing sample was made of naive CD4+ T cells sorted from blood. Indicated subset: CD45RA+ positively selected. The sequence derives from a man aged 18 to 29 in good health.

The CDR3, as DNA: TGTGCCAGCAGCCCGGTGGGAGATACGCAGTATTTT. It translates to CASSPVGDTQYF. The chain joins TRBV7-9 to TRBJ2-3, with D hard to call. The germline V gene has CDR1 SEHNR and CDR2 FQNEAQ (reference sequence). The V gene lost 5 bases and the J gene lost 5 bases, with 8 bases spanning the gap. The length of the CDR3 is 12 residues.